The sequence of this T cell receptor (beta chain) was determined in a study of T cells after yellow fever vaccination. Regarding the study as a whole: FACS-sorted repertoires might harbor abundant contaminating clonotypes from the bulk population. Most clones from primary vaccination resurfaced after the booster (approximately 97% CD4, around 89% CD8).

This clonotype was seen a handful of times. Its antigen is as yet unknown. Germline CDR1 SGHTA, CDR2 FQGNSA. This CDR3 comprises 17 residues. After removal of 8 bases from V and 4 bases from J, the junction contained 18 bases not matched to a gene. MiXCR was run by TCRdb on the 5' RACE reads, yielding one entry per CDR3 protein. The sample includes more than 350,000 distinct CDR3 sequences, around a tenth seen only once; the top ten take roughly a sixth. The material was PBMCs, obtained on the day of the first yellow fever vaccination. The V gene is TRBV7-2, the J gene TRBJ1-1, with TRBD1 identical over 8 bases. The source of this sequence is a man younger than 35 who received the YFV17D yellow fever vaccine. CDR3 nucleotide sequence: TGTGCCAGCGGATCTTACCGTAGGACAGGGAGGCGCACTGAAGCTTTCTTT. Residues: CASGSYRRTGRRTEAFF.